This T cell receptor (beta chain) was found in a study of cytomegalovirus exposure and HLA in healthy donors. Points from the study as a whole: Among CMV-associated TCR beta chains, most appeared HLA-restricted in a later analysis.

Germline CDR1 LGHNA, CDR2 YSLEER. The CDR3 covers 18 residues. V was clipped by 0 bases and J by 4 bases; unmatched bases: 12. A word on this clone: Its antigen remains unknown.

With 60 Vbeta and 13 Jbeta primers, the PCR was carried out. The repertoire was sequenced with immunoSEQ multiplex PCR; TCRdb's copy has only in-frame clones and lacks some. The sample records approximately 150,000 clones, 81% being singletons. The gene calls are TRBV4-3 and TRBJ2-3, with TRBD2 identical over 8 bases. The sequence was obtained from a man between 45 and 60 years old in good health and CMV-seropositive. The sample taken for sequencing was PBMCs. The chain's CDR3 is CASSQDLGRAGWADTQYF. The CDR3 nucleotides read TGCGCCAGCAGCCAAGATCTCGGGAGGGCCGGGTGGGCAGATACGCAGTATTTT.